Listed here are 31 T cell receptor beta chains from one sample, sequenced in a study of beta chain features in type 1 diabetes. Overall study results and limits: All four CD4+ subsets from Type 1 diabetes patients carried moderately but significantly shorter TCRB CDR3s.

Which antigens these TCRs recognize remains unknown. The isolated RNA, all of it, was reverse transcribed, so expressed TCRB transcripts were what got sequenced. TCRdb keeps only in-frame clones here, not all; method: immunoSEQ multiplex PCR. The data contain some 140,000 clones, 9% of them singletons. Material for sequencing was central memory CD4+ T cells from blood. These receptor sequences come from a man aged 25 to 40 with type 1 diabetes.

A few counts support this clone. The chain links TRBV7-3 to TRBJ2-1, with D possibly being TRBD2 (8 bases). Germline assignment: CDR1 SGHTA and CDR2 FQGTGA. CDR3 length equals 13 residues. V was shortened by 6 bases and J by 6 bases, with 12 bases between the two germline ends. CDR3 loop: CASRQGTSNEQFF. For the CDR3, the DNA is TGTGCCAGCAGACAGGGGACTAGCAATGAGCAGTTCTTC.

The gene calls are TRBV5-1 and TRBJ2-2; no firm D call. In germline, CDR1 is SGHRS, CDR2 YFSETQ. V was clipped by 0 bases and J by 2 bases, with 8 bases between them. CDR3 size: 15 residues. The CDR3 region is CASSLGHGNTGELFF. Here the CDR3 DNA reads TGCGCCAGCAGCTTGGGACATGGCAACACCGGGGAGCTGTTTTTT.

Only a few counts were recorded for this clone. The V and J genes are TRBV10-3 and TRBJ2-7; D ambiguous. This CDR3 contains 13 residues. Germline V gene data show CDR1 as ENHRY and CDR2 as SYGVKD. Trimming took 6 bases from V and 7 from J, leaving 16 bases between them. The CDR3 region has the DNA TGTGCCATCAGGATTCGACCCGGAGAGGAGCAGTACTTC. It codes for CAIRIRPGEEQYF.

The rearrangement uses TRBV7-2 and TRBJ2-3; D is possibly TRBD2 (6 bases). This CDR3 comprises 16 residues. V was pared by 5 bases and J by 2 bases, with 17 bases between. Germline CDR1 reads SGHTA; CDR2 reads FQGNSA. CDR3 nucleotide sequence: TGTGCCAGCAGCCCTGACGGGGCGGGGTCCACAGATACGCAGTATTTT. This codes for CASSPDGAGSTDTQYF.

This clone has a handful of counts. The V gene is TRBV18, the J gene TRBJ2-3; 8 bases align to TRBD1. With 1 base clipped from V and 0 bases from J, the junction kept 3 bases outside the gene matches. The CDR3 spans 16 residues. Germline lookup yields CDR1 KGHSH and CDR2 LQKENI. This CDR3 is CASSPRTGSSTDTQYF. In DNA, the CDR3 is TGTGCCAGCTCACCACGGACAGGGAGTAGCACAGATACGCAGTATTTT. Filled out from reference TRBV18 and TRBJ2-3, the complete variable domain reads NAGVMQNPRHLVRRRGQEARLRCSPMKGHSHVYWYRQLPEEGLKFMVYLQKENIIDESGMPKERFSAEFPKEGPSILRIQQVVRGDSAAYFCASSPRTGSSTDTQYFGPGTRLTVL.

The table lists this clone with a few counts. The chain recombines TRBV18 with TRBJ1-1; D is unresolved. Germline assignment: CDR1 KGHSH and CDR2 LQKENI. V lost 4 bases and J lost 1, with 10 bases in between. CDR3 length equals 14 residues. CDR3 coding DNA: TGTGCCAGCTCACGCATCGAGAGGAACACTGAAGCTTTCTTT. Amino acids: CASSRIERNTEAFF.

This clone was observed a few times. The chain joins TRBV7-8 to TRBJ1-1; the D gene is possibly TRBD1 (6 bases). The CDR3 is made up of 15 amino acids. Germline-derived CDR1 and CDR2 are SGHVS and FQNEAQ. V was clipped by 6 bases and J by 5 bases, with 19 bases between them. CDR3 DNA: TGTGCCAGCAGTAAAAACGGCCTTAGGGGGACTGAAGCTTTCTTT. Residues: CASSKNGLRGTEAFF.

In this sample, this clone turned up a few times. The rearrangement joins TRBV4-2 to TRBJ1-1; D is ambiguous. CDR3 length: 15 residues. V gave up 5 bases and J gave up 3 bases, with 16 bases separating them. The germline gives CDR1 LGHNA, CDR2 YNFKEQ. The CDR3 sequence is CASSGYMDSDTEAFF. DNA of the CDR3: TGTGCCAGCAGCGGATACATGGATAGCGACACTGAAGCTTTCTTT.

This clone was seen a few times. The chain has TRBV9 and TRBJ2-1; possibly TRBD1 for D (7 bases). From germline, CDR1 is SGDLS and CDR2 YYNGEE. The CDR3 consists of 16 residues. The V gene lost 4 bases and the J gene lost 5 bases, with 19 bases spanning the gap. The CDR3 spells CASSRLTDREDNEQFF. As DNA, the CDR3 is TGTGCCAGCAGCCGACTTACCGACAGGGAGGACAATGAGCAGTTCTTC.

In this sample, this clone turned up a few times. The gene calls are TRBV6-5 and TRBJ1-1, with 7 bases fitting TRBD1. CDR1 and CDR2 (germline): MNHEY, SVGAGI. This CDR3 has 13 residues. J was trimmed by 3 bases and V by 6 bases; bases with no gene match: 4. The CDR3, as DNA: TGTGCCAGCAGATCAGGACAGGACACTGAAGCTTTCTTT. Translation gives CASRSGQDTEAFF.

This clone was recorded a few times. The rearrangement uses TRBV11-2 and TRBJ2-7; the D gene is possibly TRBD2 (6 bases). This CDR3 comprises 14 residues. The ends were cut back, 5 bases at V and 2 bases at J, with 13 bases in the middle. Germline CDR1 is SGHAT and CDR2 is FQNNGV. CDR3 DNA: TGTGCCAGCAGCCCCTGGAGGGCCGCCTACGAGCAGTACTTC. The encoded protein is CASSPWRAAYEQYF.

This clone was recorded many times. The CDR3 loop reads CASSSPERGNYEQYF. DNA of the CDR3: TGTGCCAGCAGTTCTCCGGAACGGGGAAACTACGAGCAGTACTTC. The genes are TRBV6-6 and TRBJ2-7, with D maybe TRBD2 (5 bases). In germline, CDR1 is MNHNY, CDR2 SVGAGI (reference sequence). V was pared by 4 bases and J by 3 bases, with 16 bases between. This CDR3 comprises 15 residues.

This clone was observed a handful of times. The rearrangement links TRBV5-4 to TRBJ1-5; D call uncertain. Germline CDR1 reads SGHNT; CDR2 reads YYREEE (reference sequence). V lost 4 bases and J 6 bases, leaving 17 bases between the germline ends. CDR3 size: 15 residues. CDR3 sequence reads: CASSPEPGTVQPQHF. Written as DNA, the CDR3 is TGTGCCAGCAGCCCCGAACCGGGTACTGTTCAGCCCCAGCATTTT.

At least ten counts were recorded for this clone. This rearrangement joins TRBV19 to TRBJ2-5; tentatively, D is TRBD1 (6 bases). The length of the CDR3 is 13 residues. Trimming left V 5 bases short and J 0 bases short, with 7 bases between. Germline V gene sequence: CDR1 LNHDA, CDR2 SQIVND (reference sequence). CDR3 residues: CASSGGDQETQYF. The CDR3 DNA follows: TGTGCCAGTAGTGGGGGCGACCAAGAGACCCAGTACTTC.

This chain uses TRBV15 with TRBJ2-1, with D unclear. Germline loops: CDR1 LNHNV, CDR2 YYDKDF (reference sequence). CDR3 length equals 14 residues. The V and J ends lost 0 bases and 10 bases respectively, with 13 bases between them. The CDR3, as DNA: TGTGCCACCAGCAGAGATGTCGACTCCCTGGAGCAGTTCTTC. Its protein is CATSRDVDSLEQFF.

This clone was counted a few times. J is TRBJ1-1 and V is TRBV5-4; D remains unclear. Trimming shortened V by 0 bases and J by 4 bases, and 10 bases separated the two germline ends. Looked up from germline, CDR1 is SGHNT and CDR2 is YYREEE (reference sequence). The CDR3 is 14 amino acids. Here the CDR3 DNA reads TGTGCCAGCAGCTTGGAGCAGGCGAGCACTGAAGCTTTCTTT. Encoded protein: CASSLEQASTEAFF.

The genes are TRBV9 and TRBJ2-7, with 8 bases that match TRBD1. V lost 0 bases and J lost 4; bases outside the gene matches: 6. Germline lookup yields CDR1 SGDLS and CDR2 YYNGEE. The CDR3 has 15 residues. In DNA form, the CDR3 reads TGTGCCAGCAGCGTAGGGCCAGGGGGCGCGTACGAGCAGTACTTC. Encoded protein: CASSVGPGGAYEQYF.

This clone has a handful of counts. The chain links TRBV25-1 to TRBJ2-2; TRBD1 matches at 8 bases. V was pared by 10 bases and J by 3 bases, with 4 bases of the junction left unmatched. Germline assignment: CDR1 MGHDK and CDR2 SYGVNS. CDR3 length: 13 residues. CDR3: CATGQGYTGELFF. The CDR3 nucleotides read TGTGCCACAGGACAGGGATACACCGGGGAGCTGTTTTTT.

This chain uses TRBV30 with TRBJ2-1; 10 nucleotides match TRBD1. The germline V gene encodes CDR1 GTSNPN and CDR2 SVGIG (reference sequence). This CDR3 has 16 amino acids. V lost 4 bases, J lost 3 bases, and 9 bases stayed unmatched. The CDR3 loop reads CAWTGPDRGNYNEQFF. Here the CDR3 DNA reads TGTGCCTGGACTGGACCGGACAGGGGGAACTACAATGAGCAGTTCTTC.

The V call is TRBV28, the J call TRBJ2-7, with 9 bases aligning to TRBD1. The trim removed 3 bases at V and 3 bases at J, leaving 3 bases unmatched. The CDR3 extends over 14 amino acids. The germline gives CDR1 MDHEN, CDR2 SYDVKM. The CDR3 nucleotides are TGTGCCAGCAGTTTCCCGGACAGGGGCTACGAGCAGTACTTC. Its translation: CASSFPDRGYEQYF.

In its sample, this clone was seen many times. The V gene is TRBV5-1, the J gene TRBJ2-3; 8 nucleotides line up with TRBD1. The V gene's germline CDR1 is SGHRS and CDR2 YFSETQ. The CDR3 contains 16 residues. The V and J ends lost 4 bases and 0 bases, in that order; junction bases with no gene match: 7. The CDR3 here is CASSLTRDRSTDTQYF. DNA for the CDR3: TGCGCCAGCAGCCTAACCCGGGACAGGAGCACAGATACGCAGTATTTT.

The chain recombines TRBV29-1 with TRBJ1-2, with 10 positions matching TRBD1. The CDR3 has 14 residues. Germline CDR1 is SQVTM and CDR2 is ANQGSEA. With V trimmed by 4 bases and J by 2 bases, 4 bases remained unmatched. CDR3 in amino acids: CSVVDRGRNYGYTF. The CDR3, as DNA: TGCAGCGTTGTAGACAGGGGGCGAAACTATGGCTACACCTTC.

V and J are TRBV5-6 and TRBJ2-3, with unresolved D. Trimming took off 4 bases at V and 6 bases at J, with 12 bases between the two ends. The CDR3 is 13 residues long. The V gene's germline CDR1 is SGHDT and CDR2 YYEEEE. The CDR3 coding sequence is TGTGCCAGCAGCCCCACGGGTGGGGATACGCAGTATTTT. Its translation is CASSPTGGDTQYF.

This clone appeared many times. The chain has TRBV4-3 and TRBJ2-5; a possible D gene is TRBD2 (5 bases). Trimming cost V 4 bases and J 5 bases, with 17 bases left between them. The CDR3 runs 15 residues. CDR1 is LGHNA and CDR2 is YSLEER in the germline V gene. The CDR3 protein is CASSRGSLERETQYF. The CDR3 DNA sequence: TGCGCCAGCAGCCGAGGGTCCCTTGAACGGGAGACCCAGTACTTC.

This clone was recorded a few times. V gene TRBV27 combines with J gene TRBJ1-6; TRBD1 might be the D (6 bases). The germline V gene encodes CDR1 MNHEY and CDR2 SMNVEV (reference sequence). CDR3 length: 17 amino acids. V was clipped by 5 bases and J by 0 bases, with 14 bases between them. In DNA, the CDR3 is TGTGCCAGCAGTCCCACAGGGCTAAGCTCCTATAATTCACCCCTCCACTTT. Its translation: CASSPTGLSSYNSPLHF.

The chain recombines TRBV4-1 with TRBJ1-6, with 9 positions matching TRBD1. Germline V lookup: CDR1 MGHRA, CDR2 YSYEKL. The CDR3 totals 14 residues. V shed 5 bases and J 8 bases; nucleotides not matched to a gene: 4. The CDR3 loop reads CASSIRDRDSPLHF. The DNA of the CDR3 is TGCGCCAGCAGCATCCGGGACAGGGATTCACCCCTCCACTTT.

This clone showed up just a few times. CDR3 protein: CATATRSGNGYTF. The CDR3 DNA is TGTGCCACCGCGACTCGAAGTGGAAATGGCTACACCTTC. The chain uses TRBV6-1 and TRBJ1-2; D unclear. The CDR3 is 13 residues long. Looked up from germline, CDR1 is MNHNS and CDR2 is SASEGT. The V end lost 10 bases, the J end lost 6 bases, and 18 bases lay between the germline ends.

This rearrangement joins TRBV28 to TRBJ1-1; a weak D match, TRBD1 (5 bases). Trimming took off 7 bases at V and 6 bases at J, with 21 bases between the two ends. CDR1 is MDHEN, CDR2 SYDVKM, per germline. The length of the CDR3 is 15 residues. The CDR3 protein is CASNSGSGGNAEAFF. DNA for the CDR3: TGTGCCAGCAACTCGGGCAGCGGGGGAAACGCTGAAGCTTTCTTT.

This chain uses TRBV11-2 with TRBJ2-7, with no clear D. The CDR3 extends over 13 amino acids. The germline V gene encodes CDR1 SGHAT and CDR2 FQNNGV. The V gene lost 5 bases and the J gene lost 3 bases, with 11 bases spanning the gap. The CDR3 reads CASSLRPVYEQYF. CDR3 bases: TGTGCCAGCAGCCTTCGCCCAGTCTACGAGCAGTACTTC. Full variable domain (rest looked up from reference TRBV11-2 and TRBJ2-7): EAGVAQSPRYKIIEKRQSVAFWCNPISGHATLYWYQQILGQGPKLLIQFQNNGVVDDSQLPKDRFSAERLKGVDSTLKIQPAKLEDSAVYLCASSLRPVYEQYFGPGTRLTVT.

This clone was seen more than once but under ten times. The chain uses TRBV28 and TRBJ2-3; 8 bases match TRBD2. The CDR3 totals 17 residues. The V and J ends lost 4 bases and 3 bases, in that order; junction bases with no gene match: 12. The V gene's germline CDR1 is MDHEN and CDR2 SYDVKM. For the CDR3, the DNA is TGTGCCAGCAGTTCCCTTTCTGGCGGGGGGCCGACAGATACGCAGTATTTT. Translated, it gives CASSSLSGGGPTDTQYF. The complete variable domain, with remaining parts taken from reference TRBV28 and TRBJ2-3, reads DVKVTQSSRYLVKRTGEKVFLECVQDMDHENMFWYRQDPGLGLRLIYFSYDVKMKEKGDIPEGYSVSREKKERFSLILESASTNQTSMYLCASSSLSGGGPTDTQYFGPGTRLTVL.

The CDR3 sequence: CASRAGTTIEQYF. CDR3 coding DNA: TGCGCCAGCAGGGCCGGGACAACAATCGAGCAGTACTTC. The genes are TRBV5-1 and TRBJ2-7; D perhaps matches TRBD1 (6 bases). Per the germline V gene, CDR1 is SGHRS and CDR2 is YFSETQ. This CDR3 region has 13 residues. Between the trimmed V and J ends, which lost 5 bases and 6 bases, there was a span of 15 bases.